The 12 T cell receptor beta chains in this list originate from one sample, sequenced in a study of Ad26.COV2.S vaccination and SARS-CoV-2 variants. Indicated treatment: 15 to 20 received Ad26.COV2.S at low or high dose, single or two shots; about 5 received placebo; per-sample allocation not given. Sampling was performed 63 days after the first vaccine or placebo injection. Data came from immunoSEQ multiplex PCR; TCRdb stores just in-frame clones and leaves some out. Among approximately 350,000 clones listed, around 90% were seen once. The source material was peripheral blood, sampled in a trial of Ad26.COV2.S vaccine versus placebo. These receptors were obtained from a person between 18 and 65 years old who received the Ad26.COV2.S COVID-19 vaccine or a placebo.

About this clone itself: Distinct nucleotide sequences in the sample also encode this CDR3. V gene TRBV6-5 combines with J gene TRBJ2-2; D gene unclear. V was pared by 0 bases and J by 3 bases, with 5 bases between. In germline, CDR1 is MNHEY, CDR2 SVGAGI. The CDR3 length is 14 residues. The CDR3 region has the DNA TGTGCCAGCAGTTACTCGGCGTACACCGGGGAGCTGTTTTTT. Amino acids: CASSYSAYTGELFF.

The chain combines TRBV18 with TRBJ1-1; perhaps TRBD1 as D (6 bases). Trimming took 3 bases from V and 4 from J, leaving 15 bases between them. Germline values: CDR1 KGHSH, CDR2 LQKENI. CDR3 length: 15 amino acids. The CDR3 DNA sequence: TGTGCCAGCTCACCTCTGGCAGGGGATCTCACTGAAGCTTTCTTT. Protein sequence: CASSPLAGDLTEAFF.

The gene calls are TRBV9 and TRBJ2-3, with 7 bases identical to TRBD1. The CDR3 has 16 amino acids. V shed 4 bases and J 4 bases; nucleotides not matched to a gene: 12. The germline gives CDR1 SGDLS, CDR2 YYNGEE. The CDR3 spells CASSTYGQATADTQYF. CDR3 nucleotides: TGTGCCAGCAGCACCTACGGACAGGCAACGGCAGATACGCAGTATTTT.

The chain combines TRBV6-5 with TRBJ1-1, with unresolved D. Germline V gene lookup returns CDR1 MNHEY and CDR2 SVGAGI. V was shortened by 6 bases and J by 1 base, with 15 bases between the two germline ends. This CDR3 region has 15 residues. The CDR3 DNA sequence: TGTGCCAGCAGATTCATTGACGGACCGAACACTGAAGCTTTCTTT. Translation gives CASRFIDGPNTEAFF.

J is TRBJ1-2 and V is TRBV13; no clear D. Trimming pared 6 bases from V and 0 bases from J, leaving 8 bases between. The CDR3 consists of 13 residues. The germline gives CDR1 PRHDT, CDR2 FYEKMQ (reference sequence). The CDR3 DNA reads TGTGCCAGCAGACCGCAGTCTAACTATGGCTACACCTTC. Translation: CASRPQSNYGYTF.

The rearrangement joins TRBV6-5 to TRBJ2-5; D is uncertain. CDR1 and CDR2 from the germline V gene are MNHEY and SVGAGI. Trimming took 2 bases from V and 4 from J, leaving 2 bases between them. The CDR3 has 11 amino acids. The CDR3 spells CASSYVETQYF. For the CDR3, the DNA is TGTGCCAGCAGTTACGTAGAGACCCAGTACTTC.

Only one count was recorded for this clone. The chain joins TRBV6-5 to TRBJ2-2, with TRBD2 matching over 10 bases. The V segment lost 4 bases and the J segment 5 bases; nucleotides outside the gene matches: 7. Germline CDR1 and CDR2: MNHEY and SVGAGI. CDR3 length equals 16 residues. The DNA for the CDR3 is TGTGCCAGCAGTTCACCCCCTAGCGGGGGAACCGGGGAGCTGTTTTTT. This sequence encodes CASSSPPSGGTGELFF.

The J gene is TRBJ2-1, the V gene TRBV6-5; TRBD1 matches at 9 bases. CDR1 is MNHEY and CDR2 is SVGAGI in the germline V gene. The CDR3 is made up of 14 amino acids. The V gene end was trimmed by 6 bases and the J gene end by 5 bases; junction bases not matched to a gene: 5. The CDR3 sequence is CASRTGTGNNEQFF. CDR3 coding DNA: TGTGCCAGCAGAACCGGGACAGGGAACAATGAGCAGTTCTTC.

V is TRBV12-3 or TRBV12-4 and J is TRBJ1-2; D gene ambiguous. V dropped 3 bases and J dropped 14 bases, with 16 bases sitting between them. CDR3 length equals 12 residues. The CDR3 region has the DNA TGTGCCAGCAGTTTCATTTACGGGGTAAGGACCTTC. Its protein product is CASSFIYGVRTF.

CDR3 DNA: TGCGCCAGCAGCCGCGAGGGAGGAAACACCATATATTTT. The encoded protein is CASSREGGNTIYF. V gene TRBV5-1 combines with J gene TRBJ1-3; D call uncertain. V was clipped by 4 bases and J by 4 bases, with 9 bases between them. CDR1 is SGHRS and CDR2 is YFSETQ in the germline V gene. This CDR3 region has 13 residues.

The V call is TRBV20-1, the J call TRBJ2-7; a possible D gene is TRBD2 (5 bases). The V gene's germline CDR1 is DFQATT and CDR2 SNEGSKA (reference sequence). The CDR3 has 11 amino acids. V lost 3 bases and J 5 bases, leaving 8 bases between the germline ends. The CDR3 protein is CSASIGDEQYF. The CDR3 bases are TGCAGTGCTAGCATCGGGGACGAGCAGTACTTC.

The rearrangement links TRBV5-1 to TRBJ1-1; D remains ambiguous. V lost 4 bases and J lost 3, with 10 bases in between. Germline V gene sequence: CDR1 SGHRS, CDR2 YFSETQ. There are 13 residues in the CDR3. CDR3 DNA: TGCGCCAGCAGCACCACAGATTACACTGAAGCTTTCTTT. Its translation: CASSTTDYTEAFF.